This section outlines one T cell receptor (beta chain) sequence together with its context. What it recognizes is unknown. CDR3 length: 16 amino acids. Trimming shortened V by 1 base and J by 0 bases, and 9 bases separated the two germline ends. The germline V gene has CDR1 SGHDN and CDR2 FVKESK. Each subset's genomic DNA was split evenly across several immunoSEQ plates. Method: immunoSEQ multiplex PCR; TCRdb's copy keeps in-frame clones and lacks some. The sample has about 380,000 clones; around 96% are singletons. This specimen comes from a study of shared clonotypes between healthy human individuals. Overall study findings and caveats: Across a handful of donors, naive CD4 shared around 5.3%, naive CD8 around 3.8%, memory CD4 about 2.5%, memory CD8 under 0.5%.

The receptor comes from a man aged 25 to 40 in good health. The V call is TRBV14, the J call TRBJ2-2; D gene uncertain. Sequencing input: memory CD8+ T cells sorted from blood. Subset in this sample: CD45RO+ cells pooled with CCR7-negative TemRA cells. In nucleotides, the CDR3 is TGTGCCAGCAGCCAAGCGGGCTTCGCGAACACCGGGGAGCTGTTTTTT. As protein: CASSQAGFANTGELFF. The variable domain in full, with the rest retrieved from reference TRBV14 and TRBJ2-2, is EAGVTQFPSHSVIEKGQTVTLRCDPISGHDNLYWYRRVMGKEIKFLLHFVKESKQDESGMPNNRFLAERTGGTYSTLKVQPAELEDSGVYFCASSQAGFANTGELFFGEGSRLTVL.